This is a list of T cell receptor beta chains from one sample in a study of T cell responses to AZD1222 COVID-19 vaccine. The assay was immunoSEQ multiplex PCR, and TCRdb's table has in-frame clones only and misses some. The table records 150,000 to 200,000 clones, around 94% of them present only once. The sequences come from peripheral blood, collected on day 0 of AZD1222 vaccination. Receptors originate from an adult in good health. CDR3s include the opening cysteine and the closing phenylalanine or tryptophan. The D gene is left open where the match is weak. The listing skips clone size in some rows; elsewhere it reads once, few, many or a size class.

v_gene	abundance	j_gene	d_gene	CDR3nt	CDR3aa
TRBV23-1	.	TRBJ2-2	.	TGCGCCAGCAGTCCTCGGGACGGTACGAACACCGGGGAGCTGTTTTTT	CASSPRDGTNTGELFF
TRBV11-3	.	TRBJ1-1	.	TGTGCCAGCAGCTTAGATCAGAACACTGAAGCTTTCTTT	CASSLDQNTEAFF
TRBV6-5	.	TRBJ1-2	.	TGTGCCAGCAGAAACTCCGGGGGGGAAACCTACACCTTC	CASRNSGGETYTF
TRBV5-4	.	TRBJ1-3	.	TGTGCCAGCAGCCCGGATTTAGTGGCTGGAAACACCATATATTTT	CASSPDLVAGNTIYF
TRBV11-2	.	TRBJ2-1	.	TGTGCCAGCAGCTTGCGACCTCCCTACAATGAGCAGTTCTTC	CASSLRPPYNEQFF
TRBV24-1	.	TRBJ2-7	.	TGTGCCACCAGTGATTCCAAACAGCCCTACGAGCAGTACTTC	CATSDSKQPYEQYF
TRBV19	.	TRBJ1-2	TRBD1	TGTGCCAGTAGTATCGCGGGACAGGAGCACTATGGCTACACCTTC	CASSIAGQEHYGYTF
TRBV5-1	few	TRBJ2-7	.	TGCGCCAGCAGCTTTAGGAGTGGGGTTAGATCCTACGAGCAGTACTTC	CASSFRSGVRSYEQYF
TRBV5-4	.	TRBJ1-5	TRBD1	TGTGCCAGCAGCGGGGACAGGGAAGGGCAGCCCCAGCATTTT	CASSGDREGQPQHF
TRBV7-9	.	TRBJ1-3	.	TGTGCCAGCAGCCAACGAAGCTCTGGAAACACCATATATTTT	CASSQRSSGNTIYF
TRBV2	.	TRBJ1-2	.	TGTGCCAGCGCAAGAGATTATGGCTACACCTTC	CASARDYGYTF
TRBV5-1	.	TRBJ1-2	.	TGCGCCAGCAGTCTCTCAGGCGGCAACTATGGCTACACCTTC	CASSLSGGNYGYTF
TRBV5-8	.	TRBJ2-1	TRBD1	TGTGCGAGCGATCGAAGGGACAGGGGTAACAATGAGCAGTTCTTC	CASDRRDRGNNEQFF
TRBV4-2	.	TRBJ1-4	.	TGTGCCAGCAGCCAAGTGGTAGGATATAATGAAAAACTGTTTTTT	CASSQVVGYNEKLFF
TRBV7-3	once	TRBJ2-3	.	TGTGCCAGCAGCTCCCTCGGTCAAAGCACAGATACGCAGTATTTT	CASSSLGQSTDTQYF
TRBV14	once	TRBJ1-1	.	TGTGCCAGCAGCACCCTGTTACTTGGCACTGAAGCTTTCTTT	CASSTLLLGTEAFF
TRBV7-8	.	TRBJ2-7	TRBD1	TGTGCCAGCAGCGCATACAGGGGGCCTCTCAACTACGAGCAGTACTTC	CASSAYRGPLNYEQYF
TRBV4-1	.	TRBJ1-2	.	TGCGCCAGCAGCCAAGAGCGTGGGCTTGGTGGGTCCTTC	CASSQERGLGGSF
TRBV6-5	.	TRBJ2-5	.	TGTGCCAGCGCAAAGTTAGAGACCCAGTACTTC	CASAKLETQYF
TRBV6-5	.	TRBJ1-6	TRBD1	TGTGCCAGCAGGAGACAGGGAGGGACACCCCTCCACTTT	CASRRQGGTPLHF
TRBV7-3	.	TRBJ2-1	.	TGTGCCAGCAGCTTGGGGGGAGACCCCTACAATGAGCAGTTCTTC	CASSLGGDPYNEQFF
TRBV2	.	TRBJ1-2	.	TGTGCCAGCAGTGAATTGGGCCCCCTCGGGGGCTACACCTTC	CASSELGPLGGYTF